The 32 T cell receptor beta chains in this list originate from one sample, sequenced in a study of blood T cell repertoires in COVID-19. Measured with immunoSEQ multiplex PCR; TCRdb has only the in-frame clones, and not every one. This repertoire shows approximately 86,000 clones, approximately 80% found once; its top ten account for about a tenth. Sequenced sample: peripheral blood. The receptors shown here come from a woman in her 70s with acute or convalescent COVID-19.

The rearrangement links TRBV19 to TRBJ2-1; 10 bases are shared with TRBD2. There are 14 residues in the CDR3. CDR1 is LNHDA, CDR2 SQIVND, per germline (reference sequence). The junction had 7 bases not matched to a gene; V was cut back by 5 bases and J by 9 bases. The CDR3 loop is CASSRSSGGGEQFF. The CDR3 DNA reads TGTGCCAGTAGTCGATCTAGCGGGGGAGGTGAGCAGTTCTTC.

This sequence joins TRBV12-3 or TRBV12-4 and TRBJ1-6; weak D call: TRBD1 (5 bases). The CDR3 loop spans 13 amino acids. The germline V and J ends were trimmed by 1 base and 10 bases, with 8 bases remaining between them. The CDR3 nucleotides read TGTGCCAGCAGTTTAGGGGGCAGGTCACCCCTCCACTTT. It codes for CASSLGGRSPLHF.

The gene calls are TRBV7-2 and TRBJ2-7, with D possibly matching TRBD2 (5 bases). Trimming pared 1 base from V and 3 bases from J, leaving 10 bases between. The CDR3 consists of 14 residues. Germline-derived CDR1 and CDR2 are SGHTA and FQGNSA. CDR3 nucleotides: TGTGCCAGCAGCTTAGGTGATGAGGGCTACGAGCAGTACTTC. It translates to CASSLGDEGYEQYF.

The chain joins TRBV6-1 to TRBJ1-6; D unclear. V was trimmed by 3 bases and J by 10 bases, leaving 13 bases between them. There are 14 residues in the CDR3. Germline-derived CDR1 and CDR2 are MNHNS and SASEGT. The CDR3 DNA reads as TGTGCCAGCAGTGACCTTGCCCTAGGATCACCCCTCCACTTT. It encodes CASSDLALGSPLHF.

The CDR3 sequence: CASSLSGTAYEQYF. The CDR3 region has the DNA TGTGCCAGCAGTTTATCCGGGACAGCCTACGAGCAGTACTTC. The gene calls are TRBV6-2 or TRBV6-3 and TRBJ2-7, with TRBD1 identical over 7 bases. This CDR3 contains 14 residues. J lost 2 bases, V lost 4 bases, and 5 bases had no gene match. Germline CDR1 and CDR2: MNHEY and SVGEGT.

The CDR3 sequence is CASRVAGAPFYEQYF. The CDR3 region has the DNA TGTGCCAGCAGGGTAGCGGGAGCCCCTTTCTACGAGCAGTACTTC. The chain carries TRBV28 and TRBJ2-7; 9 positions agree with TRBD2. The CDR3 sequence is 15 residues long. The V and J ends lost 6 bases and 3 bases, in that order; junction bases with no gene match: 9. Germline lookup yields CDR1 MDHEN and CDR2 SYDVKM.

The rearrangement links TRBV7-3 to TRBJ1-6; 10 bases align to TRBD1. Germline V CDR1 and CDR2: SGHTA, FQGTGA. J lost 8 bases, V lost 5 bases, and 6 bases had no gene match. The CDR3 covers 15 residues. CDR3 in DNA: TGTGCCAGCAGCCTATCCGGGACAGGGGATTCACCCCTCCACTTT. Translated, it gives CASSLSGTGDSPLHF.

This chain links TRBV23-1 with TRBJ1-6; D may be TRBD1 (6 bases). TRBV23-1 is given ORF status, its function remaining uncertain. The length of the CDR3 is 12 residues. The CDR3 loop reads CVHRQGNSPLHF. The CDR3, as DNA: TGCGTCCACAGGCAGGGGAATTCACCCCTCCACTTT.

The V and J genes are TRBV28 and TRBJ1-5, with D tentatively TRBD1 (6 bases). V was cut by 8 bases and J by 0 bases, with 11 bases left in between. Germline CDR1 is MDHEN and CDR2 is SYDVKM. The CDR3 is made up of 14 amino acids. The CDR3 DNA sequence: TGTGCCAGCCGTGACAGGCGTAGCAATCAGCCCCAGCATTTT. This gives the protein CASRDRRSNQPQHF.

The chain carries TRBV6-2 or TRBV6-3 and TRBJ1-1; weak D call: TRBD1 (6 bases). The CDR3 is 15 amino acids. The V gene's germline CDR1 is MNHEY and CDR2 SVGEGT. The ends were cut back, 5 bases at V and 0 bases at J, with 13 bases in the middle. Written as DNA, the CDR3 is TGTGCCAGCAGTACCTTACAGGGTATGAACACTGAAGCTTTCTTT. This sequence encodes CASSTLQGMNTEAFF.

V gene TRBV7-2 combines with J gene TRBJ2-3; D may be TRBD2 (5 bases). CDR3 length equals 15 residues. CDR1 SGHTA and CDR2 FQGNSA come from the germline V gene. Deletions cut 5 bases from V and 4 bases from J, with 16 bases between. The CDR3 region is CASSLVGRTPDTQYF. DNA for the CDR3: TGTGCCAGCAGCCTGGTTGGGAGAACCCCAGATACGCAGTATTTT. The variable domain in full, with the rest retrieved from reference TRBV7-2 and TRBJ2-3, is GAGVSQSPSNKVTEKGKDVELRCDPISGHTALYWYRQSLGQGLEFLIYFQGNSAPDKSGLPSDRFSAERTGGSVSTLTIQRTQQEDSAVYLCASSLVGRTPDTQYFGPGTRLTVL.

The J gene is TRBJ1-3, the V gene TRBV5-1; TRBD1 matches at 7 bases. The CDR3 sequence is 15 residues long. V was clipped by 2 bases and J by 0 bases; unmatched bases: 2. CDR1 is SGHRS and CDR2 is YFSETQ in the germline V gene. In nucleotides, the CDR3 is TGCGCCAGCAGCTTCACAGGGGCCTCTGGAAACACCATATATTTT. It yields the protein CASSFTGASGNTIYF.

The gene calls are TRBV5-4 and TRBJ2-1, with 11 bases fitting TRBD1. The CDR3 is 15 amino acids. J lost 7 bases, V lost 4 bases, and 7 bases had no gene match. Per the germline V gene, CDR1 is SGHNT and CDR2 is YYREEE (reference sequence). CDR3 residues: CASSAVGTGGNEQFF. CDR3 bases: TGTGCCAGCAGCGCAGTGGGGACAGGGGGGAATGAGCAGTTCTTC.

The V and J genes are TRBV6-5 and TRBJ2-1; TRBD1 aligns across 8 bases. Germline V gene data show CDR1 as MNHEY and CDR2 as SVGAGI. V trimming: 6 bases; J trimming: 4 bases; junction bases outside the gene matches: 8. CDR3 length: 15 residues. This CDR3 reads CASRGQGARYNEQFF. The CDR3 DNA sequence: TGTGCCAGCAGGGGCCAGGGGGCGCGGTACAATGAGCAGTTCTTC.

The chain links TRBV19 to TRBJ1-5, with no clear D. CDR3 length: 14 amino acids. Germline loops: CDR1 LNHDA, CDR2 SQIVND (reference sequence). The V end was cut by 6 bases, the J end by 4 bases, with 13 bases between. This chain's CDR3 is CASSPRGGNQPQHF. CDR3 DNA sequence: TGTGCCAGTAGCCCTCGCGGCGGGAATCAGCCCCAGCATTTT.

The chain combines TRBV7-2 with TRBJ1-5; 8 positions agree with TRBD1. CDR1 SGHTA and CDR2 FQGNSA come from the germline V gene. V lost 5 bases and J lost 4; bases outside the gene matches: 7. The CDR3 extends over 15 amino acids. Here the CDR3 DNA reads TGTGCCAGCAGCGGAGGACAGGGAGGAAATCAGCCCCAGCATTTT. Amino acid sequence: CASSGGQGGNQPQHF.

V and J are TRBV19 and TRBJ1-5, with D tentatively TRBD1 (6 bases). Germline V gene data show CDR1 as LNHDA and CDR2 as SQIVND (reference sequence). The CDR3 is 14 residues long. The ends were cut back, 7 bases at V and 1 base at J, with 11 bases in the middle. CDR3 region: CASTNQGSNQPQHF. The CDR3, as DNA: TGTGCCAGTACTAACCAGGGGAGCAATCAGCCCCAGCATTTT.

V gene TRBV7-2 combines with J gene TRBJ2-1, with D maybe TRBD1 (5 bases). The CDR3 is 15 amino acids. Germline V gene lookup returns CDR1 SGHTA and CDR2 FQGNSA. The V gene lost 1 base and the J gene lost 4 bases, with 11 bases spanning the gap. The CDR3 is CASSLGAGKYNEQFF. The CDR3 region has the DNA TGTGCCAGCAGCTTAGGCGCAGGGAAGTACAATGAGCAGTTCTTC.

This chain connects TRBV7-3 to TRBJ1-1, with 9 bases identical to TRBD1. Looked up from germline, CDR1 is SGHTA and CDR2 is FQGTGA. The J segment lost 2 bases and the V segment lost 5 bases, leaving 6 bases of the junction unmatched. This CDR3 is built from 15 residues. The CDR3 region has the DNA TGTGCCAGCAGCGGGGGACAGGGAATAAACACTGAAGCTTTCTTT. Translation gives CASSGGQGINTEAFF.

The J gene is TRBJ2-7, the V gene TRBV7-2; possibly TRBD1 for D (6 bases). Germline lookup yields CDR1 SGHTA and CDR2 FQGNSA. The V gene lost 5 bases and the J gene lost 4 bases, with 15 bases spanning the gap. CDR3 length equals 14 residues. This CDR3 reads CASSPSRGVYEQYF. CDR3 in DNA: TGTGCCAGCAGCCCCTCCAGGGGTGTTTACGAGCAGTACTTC. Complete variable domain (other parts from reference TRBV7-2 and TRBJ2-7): GAGVSQSPSNKVTEKGKDVELRCDPISGHTALYWYRQSLGQGLEFLIYFQGNSAPDKSGLPSDRFSAERTGGSVSTLTIQRTQQEDSAVYLCASSPSRGVYEQYFGPGTRLTVT.

Written as DNA, the CDR3 is TGTGCCAGCAGCCTAGGGCCTACCGTCGGGACAGGGGGTTCACCCCTCCACTTT. Protein sequence: CASSLGPTVGTGGSPLHF. The chain uses TRBV7-2 and TRBJ1-6; TRBD1 matches at 11 bases. CDR3 length equals 18 residues. CDR1 and CDR2 from the germline V gene are SGHTA and FQGNSA. The V gene end was trimmed by 5 bases and the J gene end by 9 bases; junction bases not matched to a gene: 15.

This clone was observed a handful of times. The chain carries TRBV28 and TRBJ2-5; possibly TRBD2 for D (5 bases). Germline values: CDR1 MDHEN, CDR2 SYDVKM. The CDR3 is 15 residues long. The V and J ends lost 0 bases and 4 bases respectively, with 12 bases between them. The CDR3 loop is CASSLWASLSETQYF. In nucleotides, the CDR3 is TGTGCCAGCAGTTTATGGGCTAGCCTCTCAGAGACCCAGTACTTC.

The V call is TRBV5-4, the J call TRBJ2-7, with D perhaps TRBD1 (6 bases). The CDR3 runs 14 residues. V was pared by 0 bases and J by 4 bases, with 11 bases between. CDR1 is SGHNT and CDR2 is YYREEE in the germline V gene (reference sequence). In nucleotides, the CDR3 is TGTGCCAGCAGCTTGGAGGACAGCCCATACGAGCAGTACTTC. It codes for CASSLEDSPYEQYF.

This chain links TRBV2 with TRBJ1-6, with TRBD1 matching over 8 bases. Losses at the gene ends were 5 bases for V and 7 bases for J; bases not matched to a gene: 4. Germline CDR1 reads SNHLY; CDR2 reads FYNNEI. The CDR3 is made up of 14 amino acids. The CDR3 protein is CASSPDRVNSPLHF. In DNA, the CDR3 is TGTGCCAGCAGTCCGGACAGGGTCAATTCACCCCTCCACTTT. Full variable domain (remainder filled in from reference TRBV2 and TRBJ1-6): EPEVTQTPSHQVTQMGQEVILRCVPISNHLYFYWYRQILGQKVEFLVSFYNNEISEKSEIFDDQFSVERPDGSNFTLKIRSTKLEDSAMYFCASSPDRVNSPLHFGNGTRLTVT.

CDR3 bases: TGTGCCAGCAGTTTCGGTGGTCAGCCCCAGCATTTT. Encoded protein: CASSFGGQPQHF. The rearrangement joins TRBV6-6 to TRBJ1-5; D gene unclear. The CDR3 has 12 amino acids. Germline V gene lookup returns CDR1 MNHNY and CDR2 SVGAGI (reference sequence). Trimming removed 4 bases at V and 6 bases at J, with 7 bases between.

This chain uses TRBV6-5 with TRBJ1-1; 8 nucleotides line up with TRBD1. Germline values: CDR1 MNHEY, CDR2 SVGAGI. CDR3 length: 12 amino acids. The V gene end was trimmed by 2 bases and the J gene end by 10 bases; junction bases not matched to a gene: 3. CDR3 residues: CASSYTTGVAFF. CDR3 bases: TGTGCCAGCAGTTACACGACAGGGGTAGCTTTCTTT.

The CDR3 DNA reads as TGTGCCAGCAGCCTCCGGGCCGGGAAAAACAGTGTCGATGGCTACACCTTC. Protein product: CASSLRAGKNSVDGYTF. The chain carries TRBV7-2 and TRBJ1-2; D is unclear. V lost 5 bases and J 6 bases, leaving 25 bases between the germline ends. There are 17 residues in the CDR3. The germline CDR1 and CDR2 sequences are SGHTA and FQGNSA.

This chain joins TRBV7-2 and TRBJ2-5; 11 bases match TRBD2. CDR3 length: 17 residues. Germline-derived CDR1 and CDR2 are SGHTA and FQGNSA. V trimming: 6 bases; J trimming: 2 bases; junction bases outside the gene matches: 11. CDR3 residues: CASSPGMLAGGQETQYF. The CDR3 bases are TGTGCCAGCAGTCCCGGGATGCTAGCGGGGGGTCAAGAGACCCAGTACTTC.

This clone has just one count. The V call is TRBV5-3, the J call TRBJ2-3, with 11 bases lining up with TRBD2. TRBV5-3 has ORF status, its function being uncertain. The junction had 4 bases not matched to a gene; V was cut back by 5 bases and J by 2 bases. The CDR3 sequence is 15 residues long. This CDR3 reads CARSRTSGFTDTQYF. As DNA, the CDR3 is TGTGCCAGAAGTCGGACTAGCGGGTTCACAGATACGCAGTATTTT.

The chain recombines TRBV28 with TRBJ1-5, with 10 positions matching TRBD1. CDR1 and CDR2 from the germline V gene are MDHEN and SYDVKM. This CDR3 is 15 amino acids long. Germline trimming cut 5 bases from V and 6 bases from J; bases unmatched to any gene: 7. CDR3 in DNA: TGTGCCAGCAGTACCCGGGGACAGGGGATTCAGCCCCAGCATTTT. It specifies CASSTRGQGIQPQHF. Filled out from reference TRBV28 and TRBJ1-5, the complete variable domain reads DVKVTQSSRYLVKRTGEKVFLECVQDMDHENMFWYRQDPGLGLRLIYFSYDVKMKEKGDIPEGYSVSREKKERFSLILESASTNQTSMYLCASSTRGQGIQPQHFGDGTRLSIL.

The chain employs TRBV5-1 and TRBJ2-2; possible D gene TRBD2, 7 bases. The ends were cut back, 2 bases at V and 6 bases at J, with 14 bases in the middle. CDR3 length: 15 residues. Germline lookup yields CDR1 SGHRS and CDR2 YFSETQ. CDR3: CASSFEGRGAGELFF. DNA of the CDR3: TGCGCCAGCAGCTTCGAAGGGAGGGGGGCCGGGGAGCTGTTTTTT.

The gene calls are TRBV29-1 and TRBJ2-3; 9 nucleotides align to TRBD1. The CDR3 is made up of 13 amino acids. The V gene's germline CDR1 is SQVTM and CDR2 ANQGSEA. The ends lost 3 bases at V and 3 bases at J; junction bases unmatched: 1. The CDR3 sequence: CSVETGGTDTQYF. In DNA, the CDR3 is TGCAGCGTTGAGACAGGGGGTACAGATACGCAGTATTTT.